A single sample gave rise to the 23 T cell receptor beta chains below, sequenced in a study of Ad26.COV2.S vaccination and SARS-CoV-2 variants. Libraries were prepared by immunoSEQ multiplex PCR; TCRdb keeps only in-frame clonotypes and omits some of them. The table lists 350,000 to 400,000 clones, 70% to 90% of them singletons, with more than 3% in the top ten. Treatment here: approximately 18 received Ad26.COV2.S at low or high dose, single or two shots; about 5 received placebo; per-sample allocation not given. Specimens were obtained on day 63 following the first vaccine or placebo injection. Sequencing was performed on peripheral blood, taken in a trial of Ad26.COV2.S vaccine versus placebo. Receptors originate from a person between 18 and 65 years old who received the Ad26.COV2.S COVID-19 vaccine or a placebo.

This CDR3 reads CASSKELGGTGNQPQHF. The CDR3 DNA sequence: TGTGCCAGCAGTAAAGAACTAGGGGGCACGGGCAATCAGCCCCAGCATTTT. The V gene is TRBV2, the J gene TRBJ1-5, with TRBD1 matching over 7 bases. Per the germline V gene, CDR1 is SNHLY and CDR2 is FYNNEI. V gave up 5 bases and J gave up 2 bases; unmatched junction bases: 12. This CDR3 is built from 17 residues.

The chain uses TRBV7-6 and TRBJ1-2; D remains ambiguous. This CDR3 comprises 14 residues. V was pared by 5 bases and J by 4 bases, with 14 bases between. Germline V gives CDR1 SGHVS, CDR2 FNYEAQ. This CDR3 is CASSATVGGYGYTF. CDR3 sequence (DNA): TGTGCCAGCAGCGCTACCGTGGGTGGCTATGGCTACACCTTC. The whole variable domain, filled in from reference TRBV7-6 and TRBJ1-2, reads GAGVSQSPRYKVTKRGQDVALRCDPISGHVSLYWYRQALGQGPEFLTYFNYEAQQDKSGLPNDRFSAERPEGSISTLTIQRTEQRDSAMYRCASSATVGGYGYTFGSGTRLTVV.

The chain is built from TRBV23-1 and TRBJ1-4; tentatively, D is TRBD1 (5 bases). TRBV23-1 is classed as an ORF, of uncertain function. This CDR3 has 17 amino acids. With 5 bases removed from V and 8 bases from J, the gap between germline ends came to 24 bases. Here the CDR3 DNA reads TGCGCCAGCAGTTTCCCCCGAGGGCAGGGCCAGGGAGAAAAACTGTTTTTT. Protein product: CASSFPRGQGQGEKLFF.

This clone is a singleton in its sample. J is TRBJ2-5 and V is TRBV24-1; D uncertain. The CDR3 contains 16 residues. Per the germline V gene, CDR1 is KGHDR and CDR2 is SFDVKD. V was cut by 4 bases and J by 2 bases, with 16 bases left in between. CDR3 region: CATSDPTGRSQETQYF. In DNA, the CDR3 is TGTGCCACCAGTGACCCCACTGGACGGAGTCAAGAGACCCAGTACTTC.

V is TRBV5-8 and J is TRBJ1-1, with D maybe TRBD1 (6 bases). The CDR3 consists of 16 residues. Germline-derived CDR1 and CDR2 are SGHTS and YDEGEE. Between the trimmed V and J ends, which lost 2 bases and 5 bases, there was a span of 19 bases. The CDR3 nucleotides read TGTGCCAGCAGCTTTGGTTTAGGGGGTCCGGGGACTGAAGCTTTCTTT. As protein: CASSFGLGGPGTEAFF.

The J gene is TRBJ1-2, the V gene TRBV27, with no clear D. This CDR3 is built from 14 residues. Per germline, CDR1 MNHEY and CDR2 SMNVEV (reference sequence). The V gene lost 8 bases and the J gene lost 1 base, with 14 bases spanning the gap. DNA of the CDR3: TGTGCCAGCCGACGGACGGGGATTAACTATGGCTACACCTTC. Protein sequence: CASRRTGINYGYTF.

The chain joins TRBV3-1 (or the pseudogene TRBV3-2) to TRBJ1-1; unclear D gene. This CDR3 contains 13 residues. With 3 bases removed from V and 6 bases from J, the gap between germline ends came to 11 bases. Germline CDR1 and CDR2: LGHDT and YNNKEL (reference sequence). DNA of the CDR3: TGTGCCAGCAGCCAGATCGGGTTATCTGAAGCTTTCTTT. Translating gives CASSQIGLSEAFF.

The chain combines TRBV12-3 or TRBV12-4 with TRBJ1-1; D gene uncertain. CDR3 length: 11 residues. V dropped 1 base and J dropped 8 bases, with 5 bases sitting between them. In nucleotides, the CDR3 is TGTGCCAGCAGTTTAGTGGGAGAAGCTTTCTTT. Amino acids: CASSLVGEAFF.

This clone was counted once. The chain links TRBV6-5 to TRBJ1-1; D not resolved. V was cut by 2 bases and J by 4 bases, with 11 bases left in between. CDR1 is MNHEY, CDR2 SVGAGI, per germline. The CDR3 loop spans 14 amino acids. The CDR3 coding sequence is TGTGCCAGCAGTTACGAGGATAGCCGCACTGAAGCTTTCTTT. Its protein is CASSYEDSRTEAFF.

In the case of this clone: Other nucleotide sequences from this sample produce the same CDR3. The gene calls are TRBV27 and TRBJ1-5; no definite D call. The CDR3 length is 12 residues. V was cut by 1 base and J by 6 bases, with 4 bases left in between. Germline loops: CDR1 MNHEY, CDR2 SMNVEV (reference sequence). In nucleotides, the CDR3 is TGTGCCAGCAGTTTATTGGGTCAGCCCCAGCATTTT. It is translated as CASSLLGQPQHF.

The rearrangement uses TRBV5-1 and TRBJ1-4; TRBD1 matches 7 bases. V shed 1 base, J shed 8 bases, and the junction held 5 bases outside the gene matches. The length of the CDR3 is 14 residues. Germline assignment: CDR1 SGHRS and CDR2 YFSETQ. The CDR3 sequence is CASSLSGGEEKLFF. The CDR3 coding sequence is TGCGCCAGCAGCTTGTCAGGGGGTGAAGAAAAACTGTTTTTT.

The chain carries TRBV2 and TRBJ2-7, with D possibly called TRBD1 or TRBD2 (5 bases each). Germline CDR1 SNHLY, CDR2 FYNNEI. The CDR3 covers 12 residues. The germline V and J ends were trimmed by 2 bases and 7 bases, with 9 bases remaining between them. In DNA, the CDR3 is TGTGCCAGCAGTGAAACCAGGGAGGAGCAGTACTTC. It is translated as CASSETREEQYF.

This clone was seen only once. The V call is TRBV6-5, the J call TRBJ2-7; D remains ambiguous. This CDR3 has 15 amino acids. Looked up from germline, CDR1 is MNHEY and CDR2 is SVGAGI. The V gene lost 3 bases and the J gene lost 3 bases, with 15 bases spanning the gap. CDR3 in amino acids: CASSYFARGIYEQYF. For the CDR3, the DNA is TGTGCCAGCAGTTATTTCGCCCGCGGCATCTACGAGCAGTACTTC.

The genes are TRBV7-2 and TRBJ2-1, with 8 nucleotides matching TRBD2. The CDR3 is 15 amino acids. The V and J ends lost 2 bases and 6 bases, in that order; junction bases with no gene match: 6. The germline CDR1 and CDR2 sequences are SGHTA and FQGNSA. CDR3 loop: CASSLLSLAGNEQFF. In DNA form, the CDR3 reads TGTGCCAGCAGCTTATTAAGTCTAGCGGGCAATGAGCAGTTCTTC.

J is TRBJ2-5 and V is TRBV27; 9 positions agree with TRBD2. The germline V gene encodes CDR1 MNHEY and CDR2 SMNVEV (reference sequence). This CDR3 is 16 amino acids long. V lost 1 base and J lost 0; bases outside the gene matches: 3. The CDR3 is CASSLWAGGYQETQYF. The CDR3 DNA is TGTGCCAGCAGTTTATGGGCGGGGGGGTACCAAGAGACCCAGTACTTC.

The rearrangement joins TRBV11-2 to TRBJ1-3; TRBD1 is a possible D gene (5 bases). There are 16 residues in the CDR3. V lost 3 bases and J 0 bases, leaving 12 bases between the germline ends. Germline V gene lookup returns CDR1 SGHAT and CDR2 FQNNGV. The CDR3 DNA reads as TGTGCCAGCAGCTTGGAAACAGGATTCTCTGGAAACACCATATATTTT. This codes for CASSLETGFSGNTIYF. The full variable domain, rest sourced from reference TRBV11-2 and TRBJ1-3, is EAGVAQSPRYKIIEKRQSVAFWCNPISGHATLYWYQQILGQGPKLLIQFQNNGVVDDSQLPKDRFSAERLKGVDSTLKIQPAKLEDSAVYLCASSLETGFSGNTIYFGEGSWLTVV.

The chain uses TRBV10-3 and TRBJ2-1; TRBD2 matches 15 bases. From germline, CDR1 is ENHRY and CDR2 SYGVKD. V trimming: 6 bases; J trimming: 5 bases; junction bases outside the gene matches: 2. CDR3 length: 15 amino acids. This chain's CDR3 is CAIRGLAGGNNEQFF. CDR3 in DNA: TGTGCCATCAGGGGACTAGCGGGGGGTAACAATGAGCAGTTCTTC.

The chain joins TRBV4-3 to TRBJ2-7; possibly TRBD2 for D (6 bases). The germline gives CDR1 LGHNA, CDR2 YSLEER. CDR3 length: 15 residues. The V and J ends lost 0 bases and 6 bases respectively, with 15 bases between them. The CDR3: CASSQDLGGTSEQYF. In DNA form, the CDR3 reads TGCGCCAGCAGCCAAGACCTCGGGGGTACCTCCGAGCAGTACTTC.

This chain uses TRBV6-6 with TRBJ2-7; TRBD1 matches at 7 bases. This CDR3 is 13 amino acids long. Trimming removed 9 bases from V and 2 bases from J; junction bases left unmatched: 7. Germline V gives CDR1 MNHNY, CDR2 SVGAGI (reference sequence). This CDR3 is CASRDSRTYEQYF. In DNA form, the CDR3 reads TGTGCCAGTAGGGACAGCAGAACCTACGAGCAGTACTTC.

V and J are TRBV5-1 and TRBJ1-1; D gene ambiguous. V lost 7 bases and J 0 bases, leaving 16 bases between the germline ends. The CDR3 runs 15 residues. In germline, CDR1 is SGHRS, CDR2 YFSETQ. The CDR3 DNA reads as TGCGCCAGCCGCCCTAACGTTATCCTGAACACTGAAGCTTTCTTT. Amino acid sequence: CASRPNVILNTEAFF.

The chain recombines TRBV11-2 with TRBJ2-5, with unresolved D. Trimming stripped 0 bases from V and 5 bases from J, with 10 bases between. There are 14 residues in the CDR3. CDR1 and CDR2 (germline): SGHAT, FQNNGV. The CDR3 coding sequence is TGTGCCAGCAGCTTAGACCCGGCTCTGGAGACCCAGTACTTC. Amino acids: CASSLDPALETQYF.

The chain combines TRBV5-1 with TRBJ2-1; TRBD1 agrees at 7 bases. Germline CDR1 reads SGHRS; CDR2 reads YFSETQ. V gave up 0 bases and J gave up 6 bases; unmatched junction bases: 6. The CDR3 is 15 residues long. The CDR3 protein is CASSLAETGTNEQFF. The CDR3 nucleotides are TGCGCCAGCAGCTTGGCCGAGACAGGGACCAATGAGCAGTTCTTC.

This chain joins TRBV9 and TRBJ1-2, with 9 bases aligning to TRBD1. After removal of 3 bases from V and 4 bases from J, the junction contained 1 base not matched to a gene. Looked up from germline, CDR1 is SGDLS and CDR2 is YYNGEE. This CDR3 region has 13 residues. The CDR3 spells CASSADRGYGYTF. CDR3 nucleotides: TGTGCCAGCAGCGCGGACAGGGGCTATGGCTACACCTTC.